This is a list of T cell receptor beta chains from one sample in a study of shared clonotypes between healthy human individuals. Clones were read by immunoSEQ multiplex PCR, and TCRdb kept only the in-frame ones, dropping some. The sample lists some 510,000 clones, 70% to 80% occurring once. The specimen sequenced was PBMCs. Receptors were obtained from a woman between 35 and 50 years old in good health. Some clones in this sample may be carry-over from other donors' samples. CDR3s leave out the opening cysteine and the closing phenylalanine or tryptophan.

V: TRBV2; CDR3: ASRTGQTAAETQY
V: TRBV18; CDR3: ASSTGASNEKLF
V: TRBV9; CDR3: ASSAEGGGNQPQH
V: TRBV5-5; CDR3: ASSLLPLYEQY
V: TRBV11-2; CDR3: ASSLQRASYEQY
V: TRBV18; CDR3: ASSPEGGGYGYT
V: TRBV2; CDR3: ASRPNGANVLT
V: TRBV7-9; CDR3: ASFSTGAYSDTQY
V: TRBV28; CDR3: AGKERLNTGELF
V: TRBV5-1; CDR3: ASSSSQGIDTQY
V: TRBV9; CDR3: ASSKPGPTYNEQF
V: TRBV5-1; CDR3: ASSLGAEEEKLF
V: TRBV11-1; CDR3: ASSLRDGRQY
V: TRBV25-1; CDR3: ASSKDIQNTGELF
V: TRBV11-2; CDR3: ASRRLAGWNEQF
V: TRBV11-2; CDR3: ASSEDSFYEQY
V: TRBV5-1; CDR3: ASSLWGYGRAMNTEAF
V: TRBV5-5; CDR3: ASSLAQSRIGEAF
V: TRBV2; CDR3: ASRAGEVGEQF
V: TRBV5-1; CDR3: ASSLVSGYSYEQY
V: TRBV5-4; CDR3: ASSLFGVSNTIY
V: TRBV9; CDR3: ASSGKAGGEETQY
V: TRBV27; CDR3: ASSLSAIGELF
V: TRBV4-2; CDR3: ASTILGGFNNYGYT